This TCR beta chain came from a study of blood T cell repertoires in COVID-19. Across the whole study: Samples taken during acute and convalescent COVID-19 were collected in the United States, Italy and Spain. PBMCs, B-cell-depleted T cells, or T cells were the source of the cDNA or gDNA that made up the material.

In the original analysis: Amplification with reference gene primers provided the estimates of nucleated cell counts. TCRdb's copy holds only in-frame clones and misses some; the assay was immunoSEQ multiplex PCR. V, J and clone size are taken as reported in that table, and D and trimming were inferred from the DNA itself. The sample lists about 180,000 clones; just under 80% were seen once. The CDR3 sequence is 14 residues long. V lost 1 base to trimming and J lost 3 bases, with 9 bases between them. The V gene's germline CDR1 is SEHNR and CDR2 FQNEAQ (reference sequence). Sequencing input: peripheral blood. The chain employs TRBV7-9 and TRBJ2-5; TRBD2 might be the D (5 bases). This TCR was sampled from a man in his 70s with active or convalescent COVID-19. The CDR3 DNA reads as TGTGCCAGCAGCTTAGATCGGGGAGAAGAGACCCAGTACTTC. Its protein is CASSLDRGEETQYF.